This entry lists 8 T cell receptor beta chains sequenced from one sample in a study of T cell repertoires in aging, cancer and after chemotherapy. A mixed TRB-A/B primer pool amplified rearranged TRB by multiplex touch-down PCR. TCRdb re-derived calls from the multiplex PCR reads in MiXCR, one entry per CDR3 protein. The repertoire consists of about 1,400 distinct CDR3 sequences, with around a fifth occurring once and the leading ten covering 26%. Amplification of TCR beta used genomic DNA extracted from peripheral blood. Sequenced input: blood. The receptors stem from a human donor with a solid tumor.

By share, this clonotype counts as medium-sized. V and J are TRBV12-3 or TRBV12-4 and TRBJ2-2; D is unclear. The CDR3 sequence is 13 residues long. The germline V and J ends were trimmed by 3 bases and 4 bases, with 6 bases remaining between them. Here the CDR3 DNA reads TGTGCCAGCAGTTTCTTCCCCACCGGGGAGCTGTTTTTT. This codes for CASSFFPTGELFF.

The rearrangement joins TRBV12-3 or TRBV12-4 to TRBJ2-7; 10 nucleotides agree with TRBD1. Trimming removed 5 bases from V and 6 bases from J; junction bases left unmatched: 1. The CDR3 has 12 residues. The CDR3 spells CASSRDRGEQYV. For the CDR3, the DNA is TGTGCCAGCAGTCGGGACAGGGGCGAGCAGTACGTC.

The DNA of the CDR3 is TGTGCCTGGAGCGCGGGACAGGGGGTGTCGGAGACCCAGTACTTC. Encoded protein: CAWSAGQGVSETQYF. The rearrangement uses TRBV30 and TRBJ2-5; 11 bases align to TRBD1. Per the germline V gene, CDR1 is GTSNPN and CDR2 is SVGIG (reference sequence). The V and J ends lost 3 bases and 5 bases, in that order; junction bases with no gene match: 8. CDR3 length: 15 residues.

This clonotype is large by share. This chain joins TRBV20-1 and TRBJ1-5; D unresolved. V gave up 1 base and J gave up 0 bases, with 19 bases separating them. Per the germline V gene, CDR1 is DFQATT and CDR2 is SNEGSKA (reference sequence). This CDR3 is 18 amino acids long. The CDR3 is CSARGTVVGGYSNQPQHF. The DNA of the CDR3 is TGCAGTGCTAGAGGGACCGTTGTGGGAGGCTATAGCAATCAGCCCCAGCATTTT.

The chain has TRBV7-6 and TRBJ2-1; D might be TRBD1 or TRBD2, each matching 7 bases. The CDR3 runs to 18 residues. Trimming removed 2 bases at V and 7 bases at J, with 24 bases between. From germline, CDR1 is SGHVS and CDR2 FNYEAQ. Here the CDR3 DNA reads TGTGCCAGCAGCTTAACCAGAGGTGCGGGGGACAGAGGGAATGAGCAGTTCTTC. This translates into CASSLTRGAGDRGNEQFF.

This rearrangement joins TRBV13 to TRBJ2-3; the D is unclear. Germline CDR1 reads PRHDT; CDR2 reads FYEKMQ (reference sequence). The CDR3 covers 12 residues. V lost 5 bases to trimming and J lost 3 bases, with 6 bases between them. The chain's CDR3 is CASSPPTDTQYF. The CDR3 bases are TGTGCCAGCAGCCCCCCGACAGATACGCAGTATTTT.

By sample share, this clonotype is medium-sized. J is TRBJ1-3 and V is TRBV5-5; TRBD1 might be the D (5 bases). Trimming left V 2 bases short and J 4 bases short, with 16 bases between. Germline V gene lookup returns CDR1 SGHKS and CDR2 YYEKEE (reference sequence). The CDR3 sequence is 16 residues long. This CDR3 reads CASSLEPSGGGNTIYF. CDR3 DNA sequence: TGTGCCAGCAGCTTAGAACCCTCGGGGGGAGGAAACACCATATATTTT.

This clonotype qualifies as medium-sized. This rearrangement joins TRBV11-3 to TRBJ2-2, with TRBD2 matching over 8 bases. CDR3 length: 15 residues. Trimming cost V 3 bases and J 5 bases; bases outside gene matches: 5. The germline CDR1 and CDR2 sequences are SGHNT and YENEEA. DNA of the CDR3: TGTGCCAGCAGCTTGCTAGCGGGTCCAACCGGGGAGCTGTTTTTT. It is translated as CASSLLAGPTGELFF.